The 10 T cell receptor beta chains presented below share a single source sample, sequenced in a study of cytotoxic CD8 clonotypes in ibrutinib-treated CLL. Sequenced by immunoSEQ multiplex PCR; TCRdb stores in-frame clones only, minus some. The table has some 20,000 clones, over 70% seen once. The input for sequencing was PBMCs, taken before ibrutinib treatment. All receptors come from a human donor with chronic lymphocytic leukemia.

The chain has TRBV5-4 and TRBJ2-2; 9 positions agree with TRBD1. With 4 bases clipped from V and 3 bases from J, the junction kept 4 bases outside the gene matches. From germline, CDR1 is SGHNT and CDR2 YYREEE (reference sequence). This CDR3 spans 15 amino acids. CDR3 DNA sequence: TGTGCCAGCAGCCCTCGGACAGGGGACACCGGGGAGCTGTTTTTT. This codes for CASSPRTGDTGELFF.

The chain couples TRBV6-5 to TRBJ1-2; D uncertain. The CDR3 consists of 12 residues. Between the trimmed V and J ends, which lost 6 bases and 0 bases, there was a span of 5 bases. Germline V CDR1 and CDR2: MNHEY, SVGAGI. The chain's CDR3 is CASRESNYGYTF. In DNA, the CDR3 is TGTGCCAGCAGAGAATCTAACTATGGCTACACCTTC.

This chain's CDR3 is CASSPGTGEGEETQYF. CDR3 nucleotides: TGTGCCAGCAGCCCCGGGACAGGTGAGGGGGAAGAGACCCAGTACTTC. The rearrangement joins TRBV5-5 to TRBJ2-5; 8 bases align to TRBD1. The ends lost 4 bases at V and 3 bases at J; junction bases unmatched: 11. The germline V gene encodes CDR1 SGHKS and CDR2 YYEKEE (reference sequence). CDR3 length: 16 residues. Variable domain in full (rest from reference TRBV5-5 and TRBJ2-5): DAGVTQSPTHLIKTRGQQVTLRCSPISGHKSVSWYQQVLGQGPQFIFQYYEKEERGRGNFPDRFSARQFPNYSSELNVNALLLGDSALYLCASSPGTGEGEETQYFGPGTRLLVL.

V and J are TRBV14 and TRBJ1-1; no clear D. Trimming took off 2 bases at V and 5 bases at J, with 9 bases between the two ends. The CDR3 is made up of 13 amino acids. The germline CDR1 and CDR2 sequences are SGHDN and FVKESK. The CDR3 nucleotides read TGTGCCAGCAGCCAATCGGGGATAACTGAAGCTTTCTTT. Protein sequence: CASSQSGITEAFF.

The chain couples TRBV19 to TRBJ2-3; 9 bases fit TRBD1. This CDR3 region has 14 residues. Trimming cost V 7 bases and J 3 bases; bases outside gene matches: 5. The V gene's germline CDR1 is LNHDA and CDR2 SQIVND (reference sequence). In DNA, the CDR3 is TGTGCCAGTACCCATGGACAGGGGACAGATACGCAGTATTTT. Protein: CASTHGQGTDTQYF. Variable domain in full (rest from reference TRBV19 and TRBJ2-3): DGGITQSPKYLFRKEGQNVTLSCEQNLNHDAMYWYRQDPGQGLRLIYYSQIVNDFQKGDIAEGYSVSREKKESFPLTVTSAQKNPTAFYLCASTHGQGTDTQYFGPGTRLTVL.

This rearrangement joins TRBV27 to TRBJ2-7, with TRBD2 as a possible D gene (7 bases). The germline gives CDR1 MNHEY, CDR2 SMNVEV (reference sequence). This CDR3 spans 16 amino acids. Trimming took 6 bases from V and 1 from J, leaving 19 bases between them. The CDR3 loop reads CASSRWGGQTSYEQYF. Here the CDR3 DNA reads TGTGCCAGCAGCCGTTGGGGGGGGCAAACTTCCTACGAGCAGTACTTC.

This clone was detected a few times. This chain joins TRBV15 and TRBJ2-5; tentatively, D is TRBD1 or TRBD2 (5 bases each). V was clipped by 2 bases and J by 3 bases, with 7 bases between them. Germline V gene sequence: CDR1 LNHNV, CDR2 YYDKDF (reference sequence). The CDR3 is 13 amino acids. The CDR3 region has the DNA TGTGCCACCAGCAGAAGAGGGGAAGAGACCCAGTACTTC. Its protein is CATSRRGEETQYF.

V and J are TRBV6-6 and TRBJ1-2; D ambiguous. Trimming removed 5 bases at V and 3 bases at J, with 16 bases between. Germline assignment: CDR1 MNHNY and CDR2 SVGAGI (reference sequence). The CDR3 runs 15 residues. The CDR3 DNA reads TGTGCCAGCAGTCCCCCACCGGACGGATACTATGGCTACACCTTC. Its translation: CASSPPPDGYYGYTF.

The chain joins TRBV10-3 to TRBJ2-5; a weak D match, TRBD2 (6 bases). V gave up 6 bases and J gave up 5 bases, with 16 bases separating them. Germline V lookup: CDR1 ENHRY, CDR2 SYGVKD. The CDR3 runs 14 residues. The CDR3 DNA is TGTGCCATCAGGGGGACTGGGGCTGGGGAGACCCAGTACTTC. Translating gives CAIRGTGAGETQYF.

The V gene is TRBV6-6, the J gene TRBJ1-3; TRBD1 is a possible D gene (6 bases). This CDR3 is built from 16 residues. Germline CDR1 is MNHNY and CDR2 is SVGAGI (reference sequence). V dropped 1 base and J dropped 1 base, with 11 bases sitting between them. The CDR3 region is CASSYLGQRSGNTIYF. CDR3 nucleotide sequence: TGTGCCAGCAGTTACTTGGGACAACGTTCTGGAAACACCATATATTTT.